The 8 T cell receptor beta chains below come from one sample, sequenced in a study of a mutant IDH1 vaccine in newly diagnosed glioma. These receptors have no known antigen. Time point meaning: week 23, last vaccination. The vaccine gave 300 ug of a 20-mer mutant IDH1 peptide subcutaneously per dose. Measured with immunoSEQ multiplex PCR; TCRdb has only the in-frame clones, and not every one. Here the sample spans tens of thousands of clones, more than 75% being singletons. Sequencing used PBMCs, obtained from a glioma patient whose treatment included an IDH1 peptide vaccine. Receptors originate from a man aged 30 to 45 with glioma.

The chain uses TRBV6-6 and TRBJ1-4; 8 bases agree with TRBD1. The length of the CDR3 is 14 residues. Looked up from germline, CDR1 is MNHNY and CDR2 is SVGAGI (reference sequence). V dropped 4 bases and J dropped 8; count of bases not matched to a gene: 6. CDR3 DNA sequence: TGTGCCAGCAGTTGGACAGGGAGTAACGAAAAACTGTTTTTT. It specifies CASSWTGSNEKLFF.

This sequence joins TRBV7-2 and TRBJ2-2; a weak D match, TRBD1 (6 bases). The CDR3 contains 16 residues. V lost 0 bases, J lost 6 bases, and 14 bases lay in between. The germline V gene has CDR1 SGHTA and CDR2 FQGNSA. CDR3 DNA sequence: TGTGCCAGCAGCTTAGCGAACTCAGGGGCCGCCGGGGAGCTGTTTTTT. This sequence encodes CASSLANSGAAGELFF.

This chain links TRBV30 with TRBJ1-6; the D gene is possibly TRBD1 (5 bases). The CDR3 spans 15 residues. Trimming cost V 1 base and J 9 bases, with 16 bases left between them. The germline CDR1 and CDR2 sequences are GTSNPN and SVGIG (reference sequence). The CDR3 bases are TGTGCCTGGAGTGCTCACAGCAAGGGGAGTTCACCCCTCCACTTT. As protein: CAWSAHSKGSSPLHF.

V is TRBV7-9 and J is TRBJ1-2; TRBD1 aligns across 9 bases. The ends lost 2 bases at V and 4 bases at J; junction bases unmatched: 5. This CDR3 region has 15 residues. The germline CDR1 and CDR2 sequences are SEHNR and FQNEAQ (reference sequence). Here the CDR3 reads CASSLWDREAYGYTF. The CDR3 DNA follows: TGTGCCAGCAGCTTATGGGACAGGGAAGCCTATGGCTACACCTTC.

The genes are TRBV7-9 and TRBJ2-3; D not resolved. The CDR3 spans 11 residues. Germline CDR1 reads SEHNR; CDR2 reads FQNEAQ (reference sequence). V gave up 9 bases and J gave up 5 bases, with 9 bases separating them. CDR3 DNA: TGTGCCAGTGAGCATGGAGATACGCAGTATTTT. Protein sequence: CASEHGDTQYF.

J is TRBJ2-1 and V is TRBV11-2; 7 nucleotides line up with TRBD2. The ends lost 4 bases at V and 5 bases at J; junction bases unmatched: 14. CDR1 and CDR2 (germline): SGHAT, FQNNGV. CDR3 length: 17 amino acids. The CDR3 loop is CASSWALGREEDNEQFF. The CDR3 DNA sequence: TGTGCCAGCAGCTGGGCCCTGGGGAGGGAGGAGGACAATGAGCAGTTCTTC.

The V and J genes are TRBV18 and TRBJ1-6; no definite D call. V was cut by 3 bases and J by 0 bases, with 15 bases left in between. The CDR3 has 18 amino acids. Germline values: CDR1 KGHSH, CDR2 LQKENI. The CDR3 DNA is TGTGCCAGCTCACCCAATCACATCGGGAGCTCCTATAATTCACCCCTCCACTTT. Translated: CASSPNHIGSSYNSPLHF.

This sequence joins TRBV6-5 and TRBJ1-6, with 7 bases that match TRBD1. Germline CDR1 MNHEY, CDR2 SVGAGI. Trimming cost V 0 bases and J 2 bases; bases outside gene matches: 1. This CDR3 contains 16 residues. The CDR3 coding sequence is TGTGCCAGCAGTTACTCCGGGACAGCCTATAATTCACCCCTCCACTTT. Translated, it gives CASSYSGTAYNSPLHF.